This TCR beta chain was sequenced during a study of blood T cell repertoires in COVID-19 (dated by TCRdb to the early 2020s). For the wider study: Samples from collaborators originated in the United States, Italy and Spain and spanned both the acute and convalescent phases of COVID-19. The material from the prospective study consisted of cDNA or gDNA derived from T cells, B-cell-depleted T cells, or PBMCs. Deeply sampled blood TCRbeta repertoires from subjects exposed to, actively infected with, or recovered from COVID-19 were included in the dataset. A freely available public database, intended as a resource for researchers studying the immune response to SARS-CoV-2, is where the repertoires were released. Samples came from the ongoing ImmuneRACE study (first 160 participants) plus 1,254 subjects from 6 global collaborators. Sample metadata almost always included a de-identified subject ID, COVID-19 status, age in years and sex. Where available, HLA class I and class II types were obtained from metadata supplied by the sample provider rather than from assay-based typing.

The investigation overall reported the following: Clinical and demographic metadata were provided uncurated, with the amount varying by source and participant.

The CDR3, from cysteine to phenylalanine, totals 13 residues. Only the CDR3 part of the read is kept: 39 bases, read in frame from the first base. Trimming takes 7 bases from V and 7 bases from J, and the germline ends sit 16 bases apart. TCRbeta CDR3 regions were amplified from genomic DNA by means of the immunoSEQ Assay, a bias-controlled multiplex PCR. The paper's processing steps were these. The number of nucleated cells in each sample was estimated from the amplification of reference gene primers within the assay. Sequence reads were collapsed and filtered to measure the absolute abundance of every unique TCRbeta CDR3 rearrangement. For each sample, productive Simpson clonality was calculated as the square root of Simpson's diversity index over productive rearrangements. TCRdb provides this immuneACCESS table in a form limited to in-frame rearrangements. Some clones are lacking; in checked studies, under half of them reflect an unresolved V gene, and why the rest are absent is not known. V and J calls and clone size are given by that table; D and trimming were obtained from the DNA. For this sample there are approximately 470,000 clones; 75% to 90% appear just once. The top ten hold 0.7% of the sample.

Participants in the prospective study were enrolled through a virtual design, were aged roughly 18 to 100 years, and lived in approximately 25 United States geographic areas. In the prospective study, participants were assigned to cohorts based on the clinical history participants reported in a screening survey and a study questionnaire. Recovered participants in ImmuneRACE Cohort 3 were defined as having two consecutive negative NP/OP PCR tests, clearance from a healthcare professional, or resolution of symptoms. In the prospective study, mobile phlebotomists collected whole blood, serum and a nasopharyngeal or oropharyngeal swab from each participant. Over a 2-month period, participants in the prospective study had the option of providing additional blood draws and questionnaires. Before DNA extraction, prospective study blood samples were shipped either frozen or at room temperature. On this clone: The antigen it binds to is not known. No much larger clone is present one base from it, and per-base qualities are unavailable.

Sample: PBMCs or T cells enriched from blood (not recorded which). The source of this sequence is a woman between 18 and 29 years old who had recovered from COVID-19. The chain is made from TRBV12-3 or TRBV12-4 and TRBJ1-1; the D gene is perhaps TRBD1, on 5 matching bases. The sequence in DNA is TGTGCCAGCAAAAATGCTGACAGTTATGAAGCTTTCTTT. Translated, this is CASKNADSYEAFF.